This record looks at one T cell receptor beta chain sequence and its context. Antigen unknown. This sample stems from a study of identical twins. Whole-study findings and limits: Abundant cord blood beta clonotypes carried fewer insertions; memory repertoires showed none. Excess sharing between twins was weaker in beta out-of-frame sequences. Out-of-frame alpha sequences common to twins exhibited an excess of low generation probability.

The CDR3 is 16 amino acids. The V gene's germline CDR1 is MNHNS and CDR2 SASEGT. V shed 7 bases and J 4 bases; nucleotides not matched to a gene: 10. TCRdb itself ran the 5' RACE reads through MiXCR, one entry per CDR3 protein. The sample lists hundreds of thousands of distinct CDR3 sequences; 5.5% to 8% were seen once. This sample was shared with a second study, whose subject was yellow fever vaccine responses in identical twins.

The chain combines TRBV6-1 with TRBJ2-7, with 13 bases matching TRBD2. The sample comprised memory (CD45RO+) T cells sorted from blood. The sequence was obtained from a woman younger than 35 in good health. The DNA of the CDR3 is TGTGCCAGCAAGGGTTCGGGACTAGCGGGGTCGTACGAGCAGTACGTC. As protein: CASKGSGLAGSYEQYV.